The TCR beta chain under discussion was sequenced for a study of chemoradiotherapy in HPV16-positive cancers. Findings of the study overall: In HPV16-positive patients, HPV-responsive T-cell expansion tracked better recurrence-free survival. The functional HPV-specific definition rests on just a couple of HPV16-positive patients.

Of note for this clone: Its target is not known.

Only in-frame clones appear in the TCRdb table, and some are missing; sequencing was by immunoSEQ multiplex PCR. The sample records about 1,300 clones, around 83% being singletons. The CDR3 spans 13 residues. Unmatched junction bases numbered 5, after V lost 5 bases and J lost 5 bases. Germline V gene lookup returns CDR1 GTSNPN and CDR2 SVGIG (reference sequence). The V call is TRBV30, the J call TRBJ2-3; the match to TRBD2 covers 9 bases. The source is a human donor with HPV-associated anogenital cancer. The material was tumor tissue, obtained from a patient who underwent chemoradiotherapy. The CDR3 spells CAWLSSGIDTQYF. CDR3 nucleotides: TGTGCCTGGCTCTCTAGCGGGATAGATACGCAGTATTTT.